This T cell receptor (beta chain) was recorded in a study of cytomegalovirus exposure and HLA in healthy donors. PCR primers comprised 60 Vbeta and 13 Jbeta primers. Generated by immunoSEQ multiplex PCR, the TCRdb table keeps only in-frame clones and is missing some. This table has about 150,000 clones, around 80% appearing once. On this clone: The target antigen is unknown.

CDR3 length: 14 amino acids. Trimming pared 5 bases from V and 5 bases from J, leaving 12 bases between. Germline lookup yields CDR1 LNHDA and CDR2 SQIVND (reference sequence). Study conclusions and caveats: HLA allele associations emerged for under 20,000 TCR beta sequences in a later analysis, at 0.05 false discovery rate. Later findings reportedly placed an Asian-associated ancestry cluster below the approximately 700-donor mean for N-insertions.

Sequences were obtained from PBMCs. The chain recombines TRBV19 with TRBJ2-2; a possible D gene is TRBD2 (6 bases). The receptor comes from a woman aged 40 to 49 in good health and CMV-seropositive. CDR3: CASSPRLETGELFF. The DNA for the CDR3 is TGTGCCAGTAGTCCCCGACTAGAAACCGGGGAGCTGTTTTTT.